One and the same sample provided the 18 T cell receptor beta chains below, sequenced in a study of quantifying T cell responses using KT2 cells. Study summary: TCR alpha and beta constant-region primers primed reverse transcription of RNA.

A single-stranded UMI oligo with SP2 sequence was ligated to cDNA 3' ends. An equimolar mix of RC1.1 and RC1.2 primed the beta chain across TRBC1 and TRBC2. MiXCR was run by TCRdb on the UMI-ligation and nested PCR reads, yielding one entry per CDR3 protein. The sample records about 30,000 distinct CDR3 sequences, about 7.3% being singletons. Input material: PBMCs spiked with cells of the T cell clone KT2. The receptors were gathered from a human donor.

A few counts support this clonotype. This chain connects TRBV7-9 to TRBJ1-3, with a tentative D call TRBD1 (5 bases). Germline lookup yields CDR1 SEHNR and CDR2 FQNEAQ (reference sequence). Trimming removed 3 bases from V and 0 bases from J, with 12 bases in between. The CDR3 runs 16 residues. The CDR3 loop is CASSLDTPSSGNTIYF. The CDR3, as DNA: TGTGCCAGCAGCTTGGACACCCCTTCCTCTGGAAACACCATATATTTT.

This clonotype was seen many times. The chain joins TRBV29-1 to TRBJ2-3, with D perhaps TRBD1 (6 bases). The V end was cut by 4 bases, the J end by 0 bases, with 8 bases between. The CDR3 runs 13 residues. From germline, CDR1 is SQVTM and CDR2 ANQGSEA. As DNA, the CDR3 is TGCAGCGTTGGACAGGCTAGCACAGATACGCAGTATTTT. This translates into CSVGQASTDTQYF.

Relative to its sample, this clonotype is medium-sized. The V and J genes are TRBV12-3 or TRBV12-4 and TRBJ1-1; 12 nucleotides line up with TRBD1. J was trimmed by 11 bases and V by 1 base; bases with no gene match: 5. The CDR3 extends over 14 amino acids. This chain's CDR3 is CASSLVGTGGTAFF. CDR3 bases: TGTGCCAGCAGTTTAGTCGGGACAGGGGGCACGGCTTTCTTT.

This clonotype was seen ten or more times. The CDR3 region is CASSPTGSEAFF. The CDR3 DNA follows: TGTGCCAGCAGCCCAACAGGGTCTGAAGCTTTCTTT. J is TRBJ1-1 and V is TRBV21-1; the table assigns TRBD1, which was not confirmed against the DNA. TRBV21-1 is labeled a pseudogene. The CDR3 contains 12 residues.

This clonotype occurred many times. V gene TRBV20-1 combines with J gene TRBJ2-3, with 10 bases matching TRBD2. CDR3 length equals 14 residues. The germline CDR1 and CDR2 sequences are DFQATT and SNEGSKA (reference sequence). Trimming cost V 5 bases and J 0 bases; bases outside gene matches: 2. CDR3 in amino acids: CSAQRGGSTDTQYF. CDR3 in DNA: TGCAGTGCTCAGCGGGGGGGAAGCACAGATACGCAGTATTTT.

This clonotype appeared many times. V usage is TRBV27 and J usage is TRBJ1-1; D possibly corresponds to TRBD1 (6 bases). CDR1 MNHEY and CDR2 SMNVEV come from the germline V gene (reference sequence). The CDR3 is 13 amino acids. V lost 1 base and J lost 8, with 11 bases in between. The CDR3 nucleotides read TGTGCCAGCAGTTTATTCAGGGGAGTCGAAGCTTTCTTT. The encoded protein is CASSLFRGVEAFF.

This chain links TRBV6-6 with TRBJ1-1, with D uncertain. Trimming cost V 0 bases and J 3 bases, with 2 bases left between them. CDR3 length equals 12 residues. Germline-derived CDR1 and CDR2 are MNHNY and SVGAGI (reference sequence). The CDR3 DNA reads as TGTGCCAGCAGTTACTCGCACACTGAAGCTTTCTTT. This codes for CASSYSHTEAFF.

The sample holds many counts of this clonotype. J is TRBJ2-1 and V is TRBV7-9; D possibly corresponds to TRBD1 (6 bases). V lost 3 bases, J lost 2 bases, and 8 bases lay in between. Germline V lookup: CDR1 SEHNR, CDR2 FQNEAQ (reference sequence). This CDR3 has 14 residues. As DNA, the CDR3 is TGTGCCAGCAGCTTTGGGGGCCCCTACAATGAGCAGTTCTTC. Protein: CASSFGGPYNEQFF.

The sample holds many counts of this clonotype. The rearrangement links TRBV9 to TRBJ2-6; D ambiguous. The CDR3 length is 16 residues. CDR1 and CDR2 (germline): SGDLS, YYNGEE. The germline V and J ends were trimmed by 6 bases and 2 bases, with 15 bases remaining between them. This CDR3 reads CASTPNGVTGANVLTF. CDR3 DNA sequence: TGTGCCAGCACCCCAAATGGGGTGACTGGGGCCAACGTCCTGACTTTC.

This clonotype was observed many times. Since the CDR3 does not end with the conserved phenylalanine or tryptophan, this likely comes from a read error. The limits of the CDR3 on the DNA are not certain, so only TCRdb's listed CDR3 is given. The chain combines TRBV2 with TRBJ2-7; TRBD1 was called by the table and not checked on the DNA. Germline loops: CDR1 SNHLY, CDR2 FYNNEI. The CDR3 comprises 9 residues, both ends counted. The chain's CDR3 is CASGGDTRL.

This clonotype was detected many times. This chain joins TRBV10-3 and TRBJ1-4; D possibly corresponds to TRBD1 (5 bases). The CDR3 covers 17 residues. Germline V gives CDR1 ENHRY, CDR2 SYGVKD. Trimming removed 5 bases from V and 0 bases from J, with 16 bases in between. CDR3 DNA: TGTGCCATCAGTCCCGGGACGTTAGCCGCAACTAATGAAAAACTGTTTTTT. Its protein product is CAISPGTLAATNEKLFF.

The rearrangement links TRBV5-1 to TRBJ1-2; 9 bases are a match to TRBD1. V lost 4 bases and J lost 8; bases outside the gene matches: 6. Germline lookup yields CDR1 SGHRS and CDR2 YFSETQ. The CDR3 sequence is 13 residues long. The CDR3 protein is CASSDGQGYGYTF. CDR3 nucleotides: TGCGCCAGCAGCGATGGACAGGGGTACGGCTACACCTTC. The full variable domain, rest sourced from reference TRBV5-1 and TRBJ1-2, is KAGVTQTPRYLIKTRGQQVTLSCSPISGHRSVSWYQQTPGQGLQFLFEYFSETQRNKGNFPGRFSGRQFSNSRSEMNVSTLELGDSALYLCASSDGQGYGYTFGSGTRLTVV.

This clonotype has ten or more counts. This chain joins TRBV12-3 or TRBV12-4 and TRBJ2-1, with 8 nucleotides matching TRBD1. V shed 6 bases, J shed 7 bases, and the junction held 14 bases outside the gene matches. The CDR3 runs 16 residues. The CDR3 here is CASSTRTGSWRNEQFF. The CDR3, as DNA: TGTGCCAGCAGCACTCGGACAGGGTCATGGCGTAATGAGCAGTTCTTC.

Ten or more counts support this clonotype. The J gene is TRBJ2-2, the V gene TRBV6-6; either TRBD1 or TRBD2 may supply D (5 bases each). V lost 6 bases and J 1 base, leaving 9 bases between the germline ends. In germline, CDR1 is MNHNY, CDR2 SVGAGI (reference sequence). This CDR3 contains 14 residues. This CDR3 is CASRGTVNTGELFF. The CDR3 nucleotides are TGTGCCAGCAGGGGGACGGTGAACACCGGGGAGCTGTTTTTT.

This clonotype was seen repeatedly, ten times or more. The J gene is TRBJ2-5, the V gene TRBV20-1; 7 positions match TRBD2. The V gene's germline CDR1 is DFQATT and CDR2 SNEGSKA (reference sequence). The CDR3 sequence is 15 residues long. The trim removed 1 base at V and 5 bases at J, leaving 10 bases unmatched. As DNA, the CDR3 is TGCAGTGCTAGAGGTCGCGGGAGTAGATGGGAGACCCAGTACTTC. Translating it yields CSARGRGSRWETQYF.

The CDR3 is CASSLQENYEQYF. As DNA, the CDR3 is TGTGCCAGCAGTTTACAGGAGAACTACGAGCAGTACTTC. The chain links TRBV6-2 or TRBV6-3 to TRBJ2-7; possible D gene TRBD1, 5 bases. This CDR3 comprises 13 residues. Trimming shortened V by 4 bases and J by 3 bases, and 10 bases separated the two germline ends. Germline CDR1 MNHEY, CDR2 SVGEGT.

The V gene is TRBV7-2, the J gene TRBJ2-5; 11 bases align to TRBD2. The junction had 1 base not matched to a gene; V was cut back by 4 bases and J by 3 bases. Per the germline V gene, CDR1 is SGHTA and CDR2 is FQGNSA. The CDR3 has 14 amino acids. The CDR3 loop is CASSSTSGEETQYF. The CDR3 DNA reads as TGTGCCAGCAGCTCGACTAGCGGGGAAGAGACCCAGTACTTC.

This clonotype was counted many times. The rearrangement uses TRBV10-3 and TRBJ2-5, with TRBD2 matching over 9 bases. Germline V gene lookup returns CDR1 ENHRY and CDR2 SYGVKD. Trimming took 3 bases from V and 13 from J; bases not matched to a gene: 3. The CDR3 has 11 amino acids. Here the CDR3 reads CAISDTSGPYF. The CDR3 DNA is TGTGCCATCAGTGATACTAGCGGGCCGTACTTC.